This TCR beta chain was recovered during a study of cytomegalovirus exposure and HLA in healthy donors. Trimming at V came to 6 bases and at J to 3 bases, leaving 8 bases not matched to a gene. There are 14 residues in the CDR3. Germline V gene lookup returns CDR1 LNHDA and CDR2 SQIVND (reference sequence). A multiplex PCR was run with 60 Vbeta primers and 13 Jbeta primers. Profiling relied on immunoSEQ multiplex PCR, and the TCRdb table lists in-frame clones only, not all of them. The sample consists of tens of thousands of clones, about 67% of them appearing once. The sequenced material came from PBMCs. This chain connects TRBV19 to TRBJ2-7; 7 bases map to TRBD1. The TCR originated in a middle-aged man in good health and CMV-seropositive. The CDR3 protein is CASRPRDRIYEQYF. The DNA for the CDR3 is TGTGCCAGTAGGCCACGGGACAGAATCTACGAGCAGTACTTC.